The 12 T cell receptor beta chains given below trace back to one sample, sequenced in a study of tumor-infiltrating lymphocytes in localized non-small cell lung cancer. Profiling relied on immunoSEQ multiplex PCR, and the TCRdb table lists in-frame clones only, not all of them. Among 6,000 to 9,000 clones listed, approximately 71% were seen once. The specimen was lung tumor tissue. These receptors all stem from a human donor with non-small cell lung cancer.

The V call is TRBV6-6, the J call TRBJ2-2; D uncertain. Germline CDR1 reads MNHNY; CDR2 reads SVGAGI (reference sequence). The CDR3 runs 14 residues. The V gene lost 0 bases and the J gene lost 6 bases, with 8 bases spanning the gap. CDR3 sequence: CASSYSDVSGELFF. For the CDR3, the DNA is TGTGCCAGCAGTTACTCGGACGTTTCCGGGGAGCTGTTTTTT.

The CDR3 sequence: CASSEGAVETQYF. Here the CDR3 DNA reads TGTGCCAGCAGTGAGGGGGCGGTAGAGACCCAGTACTTC. The chain links TRBV2 to TRBJ2-5, with D tentatively TRBD1 (6 bases). Between the trimmed V and J ends, which lost 3 bases and 4 bases, there was a span of 9 bases. The CDR3 covers 13 residues. The V gene's germline CDR1 is SNHLY and CDR2 FYNNEI.

The V call is TRBV7-9, the J call TRBJ2-1, with 8 nucleotides matching TRBD2. The germline V gene encodes CDR1 SEHNR and CDR2 FQNEAQ (reference sequence). V was clipped by 1 base and J by 4 bases; unmatched bases: 6. The CDR3 sequence is 16 residues long. In DNA, the CDR3 is TGTGCCAGCAGCTTAGGTTCAGCGGGGGCGTACAATGAGCAGTTCTTC. This encodes CASSLGSAGAYNEQFF.

By frequency in the sample, this clone is medium-sized (0.01 to 0.1%). The chain couples TRBV6-5 to TRBJ2-2; D is possibly TRBD2 (6 bases). This CDR3 has 16 residues. Trimming took 1 base from V and 1 from J, leaving 10 bases between them. Germline assignment: CDR1 MNHEY and CDR2 SVGAGI. CDR3 residues: CASSYWLARNTGELFF. For the CDR3, the DNA is TGTGCCAGCAGTTACTGGCTAGCGCGGAACACCGGGGAGCTGTTTTTT.

This sequence joins TRBV7-2 and TRBJ1-3; D uncertain. Germline assignment: CDR1 SGHTA and CDR2 FQGNSA. This CDR3 contains 13 residues. V lost 2 bases and J 4 bases, leaving 6 bases between the germline ends. In nucleotides, the CDR3 is TGTGCCAGCAGCTTATATCAAGGAAACACCATATATTTT. The encoded protein is CASSLYQGNTIYF.

The chain links TRBV19 to TRBJ2-4, with D possibly TRBD1 on 6 matching bases. The V gene lost 2 bases and the J gene lost 4 bases, with 9 bases spanning the gap. The CDR3 extends over 14 amino acids. CDR1 LNHDA and CDR2 SQIVND come from the germline V gene (reference sequence). Written as DNA, the CDR3 is TGTGCCAGTAGTATATCCAGGGGAAAAAACATTCAGTACTTC. Protein sequence: CASSISRGKNIQYF.

The chain uses TRBV7-2 and TRBJ2-3; 11 bases line up with TRBD1. The V and J ends lost 2 bases and 3 bases, in that order; junction bases with no gene match: 13. This CDR3 spans 19 amino acids. Germline CDR1 SGHTA, CDR2 FQGNSA. The CDR3 is CASSLRRTGGLGLTDTQYF. The CDR3 DNA reads TGTGCCAGCAGCTTAAGAAGGACAGGGGGCTTGGGTTTAACAGATACGCAGTATTTT.

This clone was counted only a few times. The CDR3 loop reads CASSSIRRVGTYEQYF. The CDR3 coding sequence is TGTGCCAGCAGCTCTATAAGGAGGGTAGGAACCTACGAGCAGTACTTC. The gene calls are TRBV7-2 and TRBJ2-7, with D perhaps matching TRBD2 (6 bases). The CDR3 sequence is 16 residues long. Trimming stripped 4 bases from V and 2 bases from J, with 18 bases between. From germline, CDR1 is SGHTA and CDR2 FQGNSA. Using reference TRBV7-2 and TRBJ2-7 for the parts outside the CDR3, the full variable domain is GAGVSQSPSNKVTEKGKDVELRCDPISGHTALYWYRQSLGQGLEFLIYFQGNSAPDKSGLPSDRFSAERTGGSVSTLTIQRTQQEDSAVYLCASSSIRRVGTYEQYFGPGTRLTVT.

The genes are TRBV19 and TRBJ1-1; D unresolved. Germline V gene lookup returns CDR1 LNHDA and CDR2 SQIVND (reference sequence). V was clipped by 6 bases and J by 3 bases, with 11 bases between them. This CDR3 spans 13 amino acids. The CDR3 reads CASRRVTHTEAFF. The CDR3 DNA follows: TGTGCCAGTAGGAGGGTTACGCACACTGAAGCTTTCTTT.

The rearrangement joins TRBV6-5 to TRBJ1-4; D is uncertain. V was clipped by 2 bases and J by 2 bases, with 9 bases between them. CDR1 and CDR2 (germline): MNHEY, SVGAGI. This CDR3 is 15 amino acids long. In DNA, the CDR3 is TGTGCCAGCAGTTACGACTACCCCACTAATGAAAAACTGTTTTTT. It encodes CASSYDYPTNEKLFF.

The genes are TRBV9 and TRBJ1-3, with a tentative D call TRBD1 (5 bases). V was trimmed by 0 bases and J by 2 bases, leaving 9 bases between them. CDR3 length: 15 amino acids. Germline CDR1 SGDLS, CDR2 YYNGEE. CDR3 in DNA: TGTGCCAGCAGCGTAGAAGGGACCGCTGGAAACACCATATATTTT. Translating gives CASSVEGTAGNTIYF.

This rearrangement joins TRBV7-8 to TRBJ1-1; D call uncertain. Germline loops: CDR1 SGHVS, CDR2 FQNEAQ. CDR3 length: 14 amino acids. Deletions cut 5 bases from V and 1 base from J, with 11 bases between. The CDR3, as DNA: TGTGCCAGCAGCCTAGACACTTGGAACACTGAAGCTTTCTTT. Protein sequence: CASSLDTWNTEAFF.